A single sample gave rise to the 25 T cell receptor beta chains below, sequenced in a study of blood T cell repertoires in COVID-19 (dated by TCRdb to 2019 to 2021). Libraries were built with the immunoSEQ multiplex PCR assay. TCRdb obtained this table from immuneACCESS and retained in-frame rearrangements with V and J assigned. These tables miss some clones; where compared with another copy, unresolved V genes account for less than half of the shortfall, and the remainder is unexplained. The sample table records 150,000 to 200,000 clones; approximately 82% of these occur just once. The top ten clones comprise about 10% of the sample. The source material was peripheral blood. These receptors were taken from a woman of 80 years or more with active or convalescent COVID-19.

The genes are TRBV6-5 and TRBJ1-4; 8 positions match TRBD1. The CDR3 contains 15 residues. V shed 6 bases and J 3 bases; nucleotides not matched to a gene: 6. Germline V gene data show CDR1 as MNHEY and CDR2 as SVGAGI. The CDR3 bases are TGTGCCAGCAGGCTCACAGGGGGAGCTAATGAAAAACTGTTTTTT. Encoded protein: CASRLTGGANEKLFF.

This chain uses TRBV6-4 with TRBJ1-6; TRBD1 is a possible D gene (5 bases). Trimming took 3 bases from V and 12 from J, leaving 12 bases between them. CDR3 length equals 13 residues. CDR1 and CDR2 (germline): MRHNA, SNTAGT. As DNA, the CDR3 is TGTGCCAGCAGTGAGGGCCCGGGGGGACCCCTCCACTTT. Translated, it gives CASSEGPGGPLHF.

The chain links TRBV21-1 to TRBJ2-7; the DNA was not used to check the table's D call, TRBD2. TRBV21-1 is noted as a pseudogene. The CDR3 is 17 residues long. The CDR3 loop is CASSRRGGTSGRIEQYF. The CDR3 nucleotides read TGTGCCAGCAGCAGACGGGGGGGGACTAGCGGGAGAATCGAGCAGTACTTC.

This rearrangement joins TRBV7-9 to TRBJ2-1; D possibly corresponds to TRBD2 (5 bases). CDR3 size: 15 residues. The V end lost 0 bases, the J end lost 7 bases, and 13 bases lay between the germline ends. Germline V CDR1 and CDR2: SEHNR, FQNEAQ (reference sequence). The CDR3 sequence is CASSLASRGGNEQFF. In DNA, the CDR3 is TGTGCCAGCAGCTTAGCGAGTCGGGGTGGAAATGAGCAGTTCTTC. The full variable domain, in which reference TRBV7-9 and TRBJ2-1 provide the parts outside the CDR3, is DTGVSQNPRHKITKRGQNVTFRCDPISEHNRLYWYRQTLGQGPEFLTYFQNEAQLEKSRLLSDRFSAERPKGSFSTLEIQRTEQGDSAMYLCASSLASRGGNEQFFGPGTRLTVL.

This clone was counted a single time. V and J are TRBV19 and TRBJ2-6, with TRBD2 identical over 7 bases. Germline CDR1 is LNHDA and CDR2 is SQIVND (reference sequence). This CDR3 is 16 amino acids long. With V trimmed by 1 base and J by 4 bases, 4 bases remained unmatched. The DNA for the CDR3 is TGTGCCAGTAGTATAGGGGAGGGCTCGGGGGCCAACGTCCTGACTTTC. This gives the protein CASSIGEGSGANVLTF.

The CDR3 DNA is TGCGCCAGCAGCTTGGGACTAGCGGATAACACCGGGGAGCTGTTTTTT. Protein product: CASSLGLADNTGELFF. The chain has TRBV5-1 and TRBJ2-2; 9 bases are a match to TRBD2. The CDR3 totals 16 residues. The V and J ends lost 0 bases and 2 bases, in that order; junction bases with no gene match: 2. Germline CDR1 is SGHRS and CDR2 is YFSETQ.

The J gene is TRBJ2-1, the V gene TRBV13; TRBD1 is a possible D gene (7 bases). The CDR3 extends over 15 amino acids. V was pared by 5 bases and J by 8 bases, with 19 bases between. Germline values: CDR1 PRHDT, CDR2 FYEKMQ (reference sequence). The CDR3 DNA sequence: TGTGCCAGCAGCCCGCGGGGCAGGGGGAGGCATGAGCAGTTCTTC. This encodes CASSPRGRGRHEQFF.

The V and J genes are TRBV9 and TRBJ1-1; D is perhaps TRBD1 (6 bases). CDR3 length equals 14 residues. Trimming removed 0 bases from V and 10 bases from J, with 16 bases in between. The germline CDR1 and CDR2 sequences are SGDLS and YYNGEE. The DNA of the CDR3 is TGTGCCAGCAGCGTAGGCTTCGGAGGCAGGGGAGCTTTCTTT. It specifies CASSVGFGGRGAFF.

The chain links TRBV5-1 to TRBJ2-5; maybe TRBD1 (6 bases). CDR1 and CDR2 (germline): SGHRS, YFSETQ. This CDR3 region has 14 residues. V dropped 4 bases and J dropped 3 bases, with 13 bases sitting between them. The CDR3 sequence: CASSVQGPKETQYF. The CDR3 DNA is TGCGCCAGCAGCGTACAGGGACCTAAAGAGACCCAGTACTTC.

The rearrangement links TRBV19 to TRBJ2-5; 7 nucleotides agree with TRBD2. The CDR3 runs to 13 residues. The germline gives CDR1 LNHDA, CDR2 SQIVND (reference sequence). The V gene end was trimmed by 8 bases and the J gene end by 5 bases; junction bases not matched to a gene: 8. CDR3 sequence reads: CASAWQGGETQYF. CDR3 nucleotide sequence: TGTGCCAGTGCGTGGCAGGGAGGGGAGACCCAGTACTTC.

The rearrangement uses TRBV2 and TRBJ2-1; 7 bases are shared with TRBD1. Germline V gene sequence: CDR1 SNHLY, CDR2 FYNNEI. This CDR3 spans 15 amino acids. Unmatched junction bases numbered 7, after V lost 8 bases and J lost 0 bases. The CDR3 loop reads CASYLRDSSYNEQFF. CDR3 in DNA: TGTGCCAGCTACCTCCGGGACAGCTCCTACAATGAGCAGTTCTTC.

The count of this clone is one. The gene calls are TRBV10-1 and TRBJ1-3; no clear D gene. The CDR3 is 17 residues long. Germline assignment: CDR1 WNHNN and CDR2 SYGVQD (reference sequence). Trimming stripped 0 bases from V and 0 bases from J, with 12 bases between. In DNA, the CDR3 is TGCGCCAGCAGTGAGTCGAAGGCGGAAAGCTCTGGAAACACCATATATTTT. The encoded protein is CASSESKAESSGNTIYF.

There are a few counts of this clone. The chain employs TRBV4-1 and TRBJ2-1, with TRBD2 matching over 15 bases. CDR3 length: 16 residues. V gave up 2 bases and J gave up 10 bases; unmatched junction bases: 6. Germline lookup yields CDR1 MGHRA and CDR2 YSYEKL. CDR3 nucleotides: TGCGCCAGCAGCCAAAGTCCGGGACTAGCGGGAGGAGAGCAGTTCTTC. Translated: CASSQSPGLAGGEQFF.

The chain combines TRBV18 with TRBJ2-1, with a possible D match to TRBD1 (6 bases). The germline gives CDR1 KGHSH, CDR2 LQKENI. V was clipped by 2 bases and J by 6 bases, with 11 bases between them. The CDR3 is 14 amino acids. This CDR3 is CASSPYREGNEQFF. The CDR3 coding sequence is TGTGCCAGCTCACCATACAGGGAAGGCAATGAGCAGTTCTTC.

The table lists this clone with a few counts. This chain joins TRBV19 and TRBJ2-1, with a possible D match to TRBD1 (6 bases). The CDR3 totals 13 residues. Germline V gives CDR1 LNHDA, CDR2 SQIVND (reference sequence). The V gene lost 7 bases and the J gene lost 6 bases, with 13 bases spanning the gap. CDR3: CASKLGAGNEQFF. CDR3 bases: TGTGCCAGTAAATTGGGGGCCGGCAATGAGCAGTTCTTC.

The chain joins TRBV6-5 to TRBJ1-2; 9 nucleotides match TRBD1. V gave up 6 bases and J gave up 8 bases; unmatched junction bases: 4. Germline V gene lookup returns CDR1 MNHEY and CDR2 SVGAGI. This CDR3 spans 12 amino acids. In DNA form, the CDR3 reads TGTGCCAGCAGGGACAGGGGATCCGGCTACACCTTC. This encodes CASRDRGSGYTF.

The chain has TRBV28 and TRBJ1-4; TRBD1 aligns across 7 bases. The CDR3 runs 17 residues. V trimming: 6 bases; J trimming: 4 bases; junction bases outside the gene matches: 14. Per the germline V gene, CDR1 is MDHEN and CDR2 is SYDVKM. Here the CDR3 reads CASSYPPPDRFNEKLFF. CDR3 coding DNA: TGTGCCAGCAGCTACCCGCCCCCGGACAGGTTTAATGAAAAACTGTTTTTT.

The genes are TRBV27 and TRBJ2-7; 9 nucleotides agree with TRBD1. V dropped 4 bases and J dropped 5; count of bases not matched to a gene: 6. The V gene's germline CDR1 is MNHEY and CDR2 SMNVEV (reference sequence). This CDR3 is 14 amino acids long. The CDR3 DNA reads as TGTGCCAGCAGTTCCGGGACAGGGTTCGACGAGCAGTACTTC. As protein: CASSSGTGFDEQYF.

This chain links TRBV6-1 with TRBJ1-1; a weak D match, TRBD1 (6 bases). The CDR3 has 14 residues. V dropped 2 bases and J dropped 2 bases, with 9 bases sitting between them. Germline loops: CDR1 MNHNS, CDR2 SASEGT. CDR3 DNA: TGTGCCAGCAGTGAACTGGGGGCCAACACTGAAGCTTTCTTT. This encodes CASSELGANTEAFF.

The chain carries TRBV25-1 and TRBJ1-1; a weak D match, TRBD1 (6 bases). The CDR3 consists of 14 residues. The germline V gene has CDR1 MGHDK and CDR2 SYGVNS. Deletions cut 3 bases from V and 4 bases from J, with 12 bases between. DNA for the CDR3: TGTGCCAGCAGTGAGAACAGGGACGGCACTGAAGCTTTCTTT. Its protein is CASSENRDGTEAFF.

The genes are TRBV29-1 and TRBJ2-7; D is unresolved. CDR1 is SQVTM, CDR2 ANQGSEA, per germline. The CDR3 has 11 amino acids. V lost 6 bases and J 2 bases, leaving 8 bases between the germline ends. The CDR3 is CSVTTAYEQYF. The CDR3, as DNA: TGCAGCGTAACAACCGCCTACGAGCAGTACTTC.

V is TRBV5-4 and J is TRBJ1-2; maybe TRBD1 (6 bases). V dropped 0 bases and J dropped 0 bases, with 6 bases sitting between them. The CDR3 totals 14 residues. Germline V gene data show CDR1 as SGHNT and CDR2 as YYREEE (reference sequence). The CDR3 region has the DNA TGTGCCAGCAGCTTGGACAGGGCTAACTATGGCTACACCTTC. It encodes CASSLDRANYGYTF.

The rearrangement joins TRBV7-9 to TRBJ1-5; no clear D. V dropped 5 bases and J dropped 9 bases, with 14 bases sitting between them. CDR3 length: 13 residues. Looked up from germline, CDR1 is SEHNR and CDR2 is FQNEAQ (reference sequence). In DNA, the CDR3 is TGTGCCAGCAGCCTGGAGGGCGCCCGGCCCCAGCATTTT. It codes for CASSLEGARPQHF.

J is TRBJ2-1 and V is TRBV6-5; 7 positions match TRBD2. Germline V gene lookup returns CDR1 MNHEY and CDR2 SVGAGI. The ends lost 5 bases at V and 5 bases at J; junction bases unmatched: 3. The CDR3 spans 13 residues. CDR3 sequence (DNA): TGTGCCAGCAGTAGGGACTATAACAATGAGCAGTTCTTC. Its protein product is CASSRDYNNEQFF.

The chain uses TRBV24-1 and TRBJ1-5; TRBD1 matches 11 bases. The CDR3 spans 16 residues. Germline values: CDR1 KGHDR, CDR2 SFDVKD. Losses at the gene ends were 4 bases for V and 7 bases for J; bases not matched to a gene: 8. Here the CDR3 reads CATSDSGQGAKQPQHF. In DNA form, the CDR3 reads TGTGCCACCAGTGACTCCGGACAGGGGGCTAAGCAGCCCCAGCATTTT.